This T cell receptor beta chain is drawn from a study of cytomegalovirus exposure and HLA in healthy donors (dated by TCRdb to about 2017). Regarding the complete study: In an earlier analysis of 587 of the donors, 276 Gb of sequence data and some 120 million unique TCR beta sequences from roughly 180 million T cells were reported. All discovery cohort repertoires had been generated on a single sequencing platform. Along with the approximately 650-subject first cohort, a separate validation cohort of around 120 different subjects was used. The later analysis used no new phenotypic data to find candidate immune exposures, relying instead on TCR beta sequences and their occurrence across donors. Genome-wide SNP genotypes for about three fifths of the roughly 670 donors were used in a later genetic analysis, which treated that subset as a discovery cohort. To study patterns of TCR occurrence, a later analysis re-analyzed previously published TCR beta repertoires from hundreds of donors and added high-resolution HLA genotyping. Donor age, sex, ethnicity and CMV serostatus were compiled together with the repertoire data. Among the roughly 400 genotyped donors, around 79% belonged to the genetic ancestry cluster associated with self-reported Caucasian donors. About 5 DR-DQ haplotypes were handled as single units for association and clustering, since linkage in the cohort was strong. HLA typing included class I and class II loci at four-digit resolution. An earlier analysis of around 580 of the donors used high-throughput TCR beta sequencing to judge whether each TCR beta V gene segment behaved as functional or pseudogenic. The study used immunosequencing to profile the T cell repertoires of 670 or so subjects and linked those repertoires to cytomegalovirus serostatus. The number of donors typed differed by locus, with roughly 629-640 for A, B, C, DRB1 and DQB1, around 500 for DQA1, some 570 for DPA1, and around 450 for DPB1. To predict cytomegalovirus infection status, the study brought together high-throughput TCR immunosequencing, statistical association of individual TCRs with disease status, and machine learning. Across around 400 genotyped donors of the cohort, an average of approximately 220,000 unique TCR beta nucleotide sequences per donor were sequenced, and approximately 17% of those sequences were non-productive. An early release that covered about 600 HLA-typed donors contained approximately 300 gigabases of sequencing data and about 93 million unique TCR sequences. The study aimed to test whether signatures of past pathogen exposure could be identified by cataloging public T cell receptors.

In total, approximately 610 healthy bone marrow donors made up the cohort. All cohort members were sampled while nominally healthy, although unrecorded immune exposures were likely present. The donor tested CMV seropositive, placing the donor among the 289 seropositive members of the cohort. A peripheral blood sample was provided by each donor, and peripheral blood mononuclear cells were used for TCR beta sequencing. Genomic DNA extraction from the blood cell samples was performed with the Qiagen DNeasy Blood Extraction Kit. General study outcomes and caveats: In a later genetic analysis, fewer N-insertions in productive TCRs were reported among donors in an Asian-associated ancestry cluster than the approximately 710-donor mean. Most CMV-associated TCR beta chains appeared to be HLA-restricted in a later analysis, and the HLA associations seemed to be driven largely by CMV exposure. The authors suggested that the approach could potentially be extended to other disease states and immunological phenotypes. Presence/absence analyses assumed roughly uniform sequencing depth across donors, an assumption that may not hold. Specific HLA alleles were associated with 15,000 to 20,000 TCR beta sequences at a false discovery rate of 0.05 in a later analysis. In a later analysis, HLA-associated TCR beta chains showed more clonal expansion and lower generation probabilities than non-associated chains that were equally common. In an earlier analysis of a few hundred of the donors, most TCR beta V segments were observed in productive rearrangements about 90% or about 30% of the time, broadly matching IMGT annotations. In the study, 150 to 200 TCR beta chains were listed as associated with cytomegalovirus. Because HLA typing was unavailable for some donors at each locus, only the typed subset was used in association tests. The cohort was sequenced for TCR beta chains only, and without alpha or paired-chain data the features that could be detected were limited. The only immune exposure information available for the cohort was CMV serostatus. A further reported finding was that TCR beta sequences accurately predicted the HLA-A and HLA-B alleles for most subjects in the first cohort. Several of the top co-occurrence clusters appeared to be linked to parvovirus B19, influenza, CMV and Epstein-Barr virus, according to a later analysis. Correlated functional status among segregating V segments might be attributable to linkage disequilibrium, but an unknown experimental factor could not be ruled out. The classifier was reported to diagnose cytomegalovirus status with high specificity and sensitivity in both the original cohort and the validation cohort. In a later analysis, the rate of TCR association differed among HLA loci, with DRB1 alleles having the most associated TCRs and HLA-C alleles having the fewest. Three of the identified cytomegalovirus-associated TCR beta chains were confirmed in vitro to be specific for cytomegalovirus antigens. Assigning TCR associations to individual alleles was difficult when HLA alleles, especially DR and DQ, strongly co-occurred. In a later genetic analysis, a missense DCLRE1C variant was associated with V-gene and J-gene trimming of TCR beta chains, and the association was replicated in an independent cohort. Most TCR sequences were seen in very few donors, while some public TCRs were found in many individuals. The sequencing pipeline was judged likely to have produced a cluster of highly shared sequence variants as a technical artifact. Because the 87-base-pair reads could not distinguish some IMGT-functional V segments, including TRBV6-2 and TRBV6-3, those segments were excluded. Some 15 rarely observed V segments, including chromosome 9 orphons, were excluded from the earlier analysis of 550 to 700 of the donors because counts were too low.

The method behind the library was the immunoSEQ multiplex PCR assay. A mixture of 60 forward primers for TCR Vbeta segments and 13 reverse primers for TCR Jbeta segments was used in the multiplex PCR. A multiplex PCR assay on genomic DNA amplified the CDR3 region of rearranged TCR beta genes. The amplified TCR beta libraries were sequenced on the Illumina HiSeq System as 87-base-pair reads. As for the original processing: A later analysis counted tens of millions of unique TCR beta chains across the 670 or so repertoires, and roughly 9.9 million of these chains were shared by at least two donors. Raw reads were error-corrected and collapsed into unique sequences with a nearest-neighbor algorithm that merged closely related sequences to remove PCR and sequencing errors. Alignment of CDR3 sequences to IMGT reference sequences was used to assign V, D and J gene segments. For a sequence to be retained, a match of at least six nucleotides to both a V gene segment and a J gene segment was required. A rearrangement counted as productive if the CDR3 had no stop codons and remained in frame with V and J, and every other rearrangement counted as non-productive. CDR3 was defined according to IMGT convention as the region running from the second conserved V-encoded cysteine to the conserved J-encoded phenylalanine. The earlier analysis of about 530 of the donors excluded any sequence lacking an unambiguous match to a single V gene segment. An earlier analysis of fewer than 750 of the donors classified V segments as functional when productive rearrangements were above 56.7% and as segregating when the standard deviation between donors was above 5%. A statistical classification framework was built for diagnosing cytomegalovirus status from the catalog of TCR beta chain sequences. In a later analysis, V and J genes were assigned by comparing TCR nucleotide sequences against IMGT/GENE-DB human TR gene sequences. In a later analysis, CDR3 sequences and most-parsimonious VDJ recombination scenarios were assigned using the TCRdist pipeline. In a later analysis, each TCR beta chain was defined by its CDR3 amino acid sequence together with its V-gene family, and reads lacking a unique V-gene family were excluded. To address suspected cross-contamination and a sequencing artifact, a later analysis removed a few hundred highly shared, low-generation-probability nucleotide sequences. In a later analysis, a clonal expansion index was calculated for each public chain from normalized within-repertoire ranks of inferred template counts. In a later analysis, generation probabilities were computed using a VDJ recombination model fitted to out-of-frame rearrangements, and the results were checked against IGoR. A later analysis scored TCR-TCR, TCR-HLA and TCR-CMV co-occurrence with hypergeometric tests, applying a repertoire-size bias correction to TCR pairs. In a later analysis, false discovery rates were estimated by permuting HLA or CMV assignments 20 times. In a later analysis, co-occurring TCRs were grouped with DBSCAN, and TCRdist sequence similarity was added when clustering was performed within HLA-allele-positive subsets. Repertoires with fewer than 30,000 or more than 120,000 public chains were left out of co-occurrence clustering, as were roughly five repertoires with anomalous nucleotide sharing. TCRdb took over this immuneACCESS table, retaining in-frame rearrangements with V and J assigned. Such tables are incomplete; in checked studies, under half of the missing clones stem from an unresolved V gene, and the remainder is unexplained. That table furnishes V, J and clone size, whereas the DNA furnished D and trimming. The sample table holds 100,000 to 150,000 clones, of which around 80% were seen once. The ten largest clones capture under 13% of the sample.

Points on this clone: The target of this receptor is not known. No base-level quality is on record; no much larger clone is a single base apart.

Per the germline V gene (reference sequence), SEHNR is the CDR1 and FQNEAQ is the CDR2. The CDR3 runs 17 residues from the cysteine to the phenylalanine. The sequence is cut down to CDR3 DNA, 51 bases in frame from base 1. Relative to germline, V is missing 5 bases and J is missing 4 bases, with 15 bases of the junction outside any gene match. This TCR came from a man aged 25-45 years in good health and CMV-seropositive. Recombination linked TRBV7-9 to TRBJ2-3; 7 junctional bases match TRBD2. Sequences were obtained from PBMCs. This receptor has the CDR3 CASSRDRLVREADTQYF. The nucleotides are TGTGCCAGCAGCCGAGACCGACTAGTTCGGGAGGCAGATACGCAGTATTTT.